This TCR beta chain was retrieved from a study of CD8 T cells in ankylosing spondylitis. Points from the study as a whole: Disease-associated clones were CD8+ and fairly uncommon in peripheral blood. A motif in TCR beta, a set of roughly eight highly homologous variants, appeared characteristic of ankylosing spondylitis blood. Reported data indicate significant enrichment of disease-linked clones within matched ankylosing spondylitis synovial fluid. Previously reported in reactive arthritis synovial fluid and blood were some of the motif variants.

In making TCR beta libraries, quantitative 5'-RACE with molecular barcodes was used. Each CDR3 protein is one row after TCRdb ran MiXCR on the 5' RACE reads. This table has hundreds of thousands of distinct CDR3 sequences, roughly a quarter appearing once. Only one count was recorded for this clonotype. Its cognate antigen is unknown. This CDR3 has 15 residues. Germline-derived CDR1 and CDR2 are MGHRA and YSYEKL. Trimming shortened V by 0 bases and J by 8 bases, and 13 bases separated the two germline ends. This clonotype was sampled from a male donor with ankylosing spondylitis. V gene TRBV4-1 combines with J gene TRBJ1-4; D unclear. The sample taken for sequencing was blood, either unsorted or a sorted T cell fraction (not recorded which). The CDR3 loop is CASSQDRGSDEKLFF. CDR3 coding DNA: TGCGCCAGCAGCCAAGATAGAGGCAGTGACGAAAAACTGTTTTTT.